These 31 T cell receptor beta chains came from one sample sequenced in a study of CD8+CD57+ T cells in acquired aplastic anemia. According to the study, genomic DNA was the template for TCR beta VDJ and CDR3 profiling. TCRdb re-derived calls from the reads in MiXCR, one entry per CDR3 protein. Seen here are hundreds of thousands of distinct CDR3 sequences, under 80% observed once, and the top ten hold 3.5% to 4.5%. Material for sequencing was sorted CD4+, CD8+, or CD8+CD57+ T cells (not recorded which) from PBMCs. The source of these receptors is a human donor in good health, serving as a control.

Note on this clonotype: The CDR3 carries no conserved terminal phenylalanine or tryptophan, so it likely arises from a read error. The DNA is omitted, as the CDR3 cannot be located on it reliably, and the CDR3 follows TCRdb's listing. The V and J genes are TRBV2 and TRBJ1-2; the D call of TRBD1 is as the table states it, not checked on the DNA. Per germline, CDR1 SNHLY and CDR2 FYNNEI. The CDR3 adds up to 14 amino acids, both ends counted. The CDR3 loop is CASRDPGSPHHFAN.

To note about this clonotype: The germline gene is not matched at one end of the junction; a read error may be the cause. V and J are TRBV2 and TRBJ1-4, with 8 bases lining up with TRBD1. There are 13 residues in the CDR3. Germline CDR1 SNHLY, CDR2 FYNNEI. The CDR3 is CASNQGAMRNMLF. CDR3 nucleotides: TGTGCCAGCAATCAGGGGGCTATGAGGAACATGTTGTTT. Together with reference TRBV2 and TRBJ1-4, the CDR3 gives the full variable domain: EPEVTQTPSHQVTQMGQEVILRCVPISNHLYFYWYRQILGQKVEFLVSFYNNEISEKSEIFDDQFSVERPDGSNFTLKIRSTKLEDSAMYFCASNQGAMRNMLFGSGTQLSVL.

The chain employs TRBV7-6 and TRBJ2-3, with TRBD1 as a possible D gene (7 bases). The V gene's germline CDR1 is SGHVS and CDR2 FNYEAQ. This CDR3 region has 16 residues. V gave up 2 bases and J gave up 11 bases, with 23 bases separating them. The DNA for the CDR3 is TGTGCCAGCAGCTTAAGGACCCCAGGGGGAGGCTACAAGCAGTATTTT. Its translation: CASSLRTPGGGYKQYF.

This clonotype was observed at least ten times. The rearrangement uses TRBV12-5 and TRBJ2-1; possible D gene TRBD2, 5 bases. Germline V CDR1 and CDR2: LGHNT, FRNRAP. Trimming cost V 3 bases and J 8 bases, with 20 bases left between them. The CDR3 runs 16 residues. The CDR3 DNA reads as TGTGCTAGTGGTTTCGCGGTCGGACTCTCGGGCGATGAGCAGTTCTTC. Translation: CASGFAVGLSGDEQFF.

The chain carries TRBV7-2 and TRBJ2-1; D uncertain. V was pared by 2 bases and J by 4 bases, with 12 bases between. The CDR3 is 15 amino acids. Germline V gene lookup returns CDR1 SGHTA and CDR2 FQGNSA. The CDR3 nucleotides are TGTGCCAGCAGCTTATCCTCCGCTGAGTACAATGAGCAGTTCTTC. Amino acid sequence: CASSLSSAEYNEQFF.

The chain's CDR3 is CASTGRTTYEQYF. For the CDR3, the DNA is TGTGCCAGTACCGGACGGACCACCTACGAGCAGTACTTC. The rearrangement links TRBV19 to TRBJ2-7; no definite D call. V was clipped by 7 bases and J by 2 bases, with 12 bases between them. Germline V gene data show CDR1 as LNHDA and CDR2 as SQIVND (reference sequence). The CDR3 extends over 13 amino acids. Based on the CDR3 plus reference TRBV19 and TRBJ2-7, the full variable domain is DGGITQSPKYLFRKEGQNVTLSCEQNLNHDAMYWYRQDPGQGLRLIYYSQIVNDFQKGDIAEGYSVSREKKESFPLTVTSAQKNPTAFYLCASTGRTTYEQYFGPGTRLTVT.

V usage is TRBV6-5 and J usage is TRBJ1-1, with unresolved D. The CDR3 extends over 14 amino acids. V was shortened by 7 bases and J by 3 bases, with 15 bases between the two germline ends. In germline, CDR1 is MNHEY, CDR2 SVGAGI. The CDR3 sequence is CASTSLRGDTEAFF. CDR3 sequence (DNA): TGTGCCAGCACCTCACTAAGAGGTGACACTGAAGCTTTCTTT.

This chain connects TRBV12-3 or TRBV12-4 to TRBJ2-3, with 14 bases aligning to TRBD2. The CDR3 spans 13 residues. CDR3 sequence: CVTGTSGGDTQYF. For the CDR3, the DNA is TGTGTTACAGGGACTAGCGGGGGTGATACGCAGTATTTT.

The chain employs TRBV7-9 and TRBJ2-1; D call uncertain. V was cut by 1 base and J by 8 bases, with 9 bases left in between. From germline, CDR1 is SEHNR and CDR2 FQNEAQ (reference sequence). This CDR3 comprises 13 residues. Written as DNA, the CDR3 is TGTGCCAGCAGCTTAGAAGGCAGAGATGAGCAGTTCTTC. Amino acids: CASSLEGRDEQFF.

The chain joins TRBV20-1 to TRBJ2-3, with 8 positions matching TRBD1. Germline CDR1 DFQATT, CDR2 SNEGSKA (reference sequence). CDR3 length: 14 amino acids. The CDR3 reads CTQGRQGRPDTQYF. DNA for the CDR3: TGCACCCAGGGCAGACAGGGGAGGCCAGATACGCAGTATTTT.

This clonotype was detected ten times or more. The chain joins TRBV6-2 or TRBV6-3 to TRBJ2-2, with D unresolved. The CDR3 loop spans 13 amino acids. V was cut by 2 bases and J by 4 bases, with 5 bases left in between. Germline CDR1 and CDR2: MNHEY and SVGEGT. Here the CDR3 reads CASSYRRTGELFF. As DNA, the CDR3 is TGTGCCAGCAGTTACCGCCGCACCGGGGAGCTGTTTTTT.

V usage is TRBV7-6 and J usage is TRBJ1-2; a weak D match, TRBD1 (6 bases). The V gene lost 0 bases and the J gene lost 5 bases, with 10 bases spanning the gap. The CDR3 spans 14 residues. CDR1 and CDR2 (germline): SGHVS, FNYEAQ. CDR3: CASSLAGARYGYTF. CDR3 DNA: TGTGCCAGCAGCTTAGCGGGGGCGCGTTATGGCTACACCTTC.

This clonotype was recorded at least ten times. The rearrangement uses TRBV10-3 and TRBJ1-1; D is unresolved. CDR1 and CDR2 from the germline V gene are ENHRY and SYGVKD. The CDR3 consists of 13 residues. Trimming stripped 5 bases from V and 1 base from J, with 8 bases between. The CDR3 region has the DNA TGTGCCATCAGTTATTTCGGGAACACTGAAGCTTTCTTT. Its translation: CAISYFGNTEAFF.

The chain employs TRBV24-1 and TRBJ2-7; D is undetermined. The germline V gene encodes CDR1 KGHDR and CDR2 SFDVKD. The V end lost 4 bases, the J end lost 7 bases, and 22 bases lay between the germline ends. The CDR3 runs 16 residues. CDR3 amino acids: CATSDQSMRCYGEQYF. The CDR3 DNA is TGTGCCACCAGTGACCAGTCCATGCGGTGTTACGGTGAGCAGTACTTC.

This clonotype was counted many times. The genes are TRBV11-2 and TRBJ1-2; TRBD1 might be the D (5 bases). Deletions cut 0 bases from V and 5 bases from J, with 16 bases between. The CDR3 has 16 residues. From germline, CDR1 is SGHAT and CDR2 FQNNGV. CDR3 in amino acids: CASSLDRRGAWYGYTF. CDR3 in DNA: TGTGCCAGCAGCTTAGATCGGAGGGGCGCCTGGTATGGCTACACCTTC.

In regard to this clonotype: A read error may produce the germline difference seen at one junction end. The chain links TRBV7-2 to TRBJ1-5; D unresolved. Germline loops: CDR1 SGHTA, CDR2 FQGNSA. This CDR3 has 14 residues. CDR3 amino acids: CTSSPPLGRQPQHF. In DNA form, the CDR3 reads TGTACCAGCAGCCCGCCCCTCGGACGTCAGCCCCAGCACTTT.

This clonotype was counted a single time. This chain uses TRBV9 with TRBJ2-5; TRBD1 matches 9 bases. The length of the CDR3 is 16 residues. Germline V gene data show CDR1 as SGDLS and CDR2 as YYNGEE. J lost 8 bases, V lost 4 bases, and 15 bases had no gene match. The CDR3 is CASSPDRGRSPLTQYF. CDR3 nucleotide sequence: TGTGCCAGCAGCCCGGACAGGGGAAGGTCACCCCTCACCCAGTACTTC.

This clonotype was seen many times. The gene calls are TRBV9 and TRBJ2-1; D might be TRBD1 (6 bases). Looked up from germline, CDR1 is SGDLS and CDR2 is YYNGEE. CDR3 length: 14 residues. Trimming left V 4 bases short and J 5 bases short, with 13 bases between. CDR3 nucleotides: TGTGCCAGCAGCCTCCAGGGGATCAACAATGAGCAGTTCTTC. It translates to CASSLQGINNEQFF.

Ten or more counts support this clonotype. The chain employs TRBV9 and TRBJ2-2; D might be TRBD2 (7 bases). The germline V gene has CDR1 SGDLS and CDR2 YYNGEE. The CDR3 runs to 15 residues. The germline V and J ends were trimmed by 0 bases and 7 bases, with 13 bases remaining between them. CDR3 amino acids: CASSVVEGDYGELFF. CDR3 DNA sequence: TGTGCCAGCAGCGTAGTGGAGGGGGACTACGGGGAGCTGTTTTTT.

The chain couples TRBV10-3 to TRBJ2-7; 13 bases agree with TRBD2. Germline V CDR1 and CDR2: ENHRY, SYGVKD. CDR3 length equals 14 residues. After removal of 8 bases from V and 3 bases from J, the junction contained 4 bases not matched to a gene. The CDR3 spells CAIGLAGADYEQYF. For the CDR3, the DNA is TGTGCCATCGGACTAGCGGGGGCCGACTACGAGCAGTACTTC.

To note about this clonotype: Germline is not matched at one junction end, which may reflect a read error. The chain carries TRBV7-6 and TRBJ2-3; D is uncertain. Germline V gives CDR1 SGHVS, CDR2 FNYEAQ. The CDR3 covers 14 residues. For the CDR3, the DNA is TGTGCCAGCAGCTTAGCGACGGCCTTGAACACTCAAGCTTTT. Amino acids: CASSLATALNTQAF. The whole variable domain, remainder taken from reference TRBV7-6 and TRBJ2-3, is GAGVSQSPRYKVTKRGQDVALRCDPISGHVSLYWYRQALGQGPEFLTYFNYEAQQDKSGLPNDRFSAERPEGSISTLTIQRTEQRDSAMYRCASSLATALNTQAFGPGTRLTVL.

The gene calls are TRBV9 and TRBJ1-2; possibly TRBD1 for D (5 bases). V dropped 7 bases and J dropped 4 bases, with 17 bases sitting between them. Germline-derived CDR1 and CDR2 are SGDLS and YYNGEE. The length of the CDR3 is 14 residues. CDR3 region: CASSPPGPSYGYTF. In DNA, the CDR3 is TGTGCCAGCTCCCCCCCGGGGCCTTCCTATGGCTACACCTTC.

V usage is TRBV20-1 and J usage is TRBJ2-7, with 7 bases identical to TRBD2. The length of the CDR3 is 14 residues. V dropped 1 base and J dropped 2; count of bases not matched to a gene: 5. CDR1 is DFQATT and CDR2 is SNEGSKA in the germline V gene (reference sequence). The CDR3: CSARGGGGTYEQYF. CDR3 sequence (DNA): TGCAGTGCTAGAGGTGGGGGAGGGACCTACGAGCAGTACTTC.

This chain connects TRBV7-6 to TRBJ2-7; D unresolved. Trimming stripped 4 bases from V and 9 bases from J, with 16 bases between. This CDR3 contains 13 residues. Germline V gives CDR1 SGHVS, CDR2 FNYEAQ. In nucleotides, the CDR3 is TGTGCCAGCAGCTCGGGTGCGGCCTACACGCAGTACTTC. Translation: CASSSGAAYTQYF.

To note about this clonotype: The junction departs from the called germline gene at one end, perhaps through a read error. J is TRBJ2-7 and V is TRBV7-3, with a tentative D call TRBD2 (5 bases). The CDR3 length is 14 residues. Germline assignment: CDR1 SGHTA and CDR2 FQGTGA. CDR3 nucleotides: TGCGCCAGCAGCTTGTCAACAGACTACTACGAGCAGTACTTC. It codes for CASSLSTDYYEQYF.

For this clonotype: The CDR3 ends on some other residue instead of the conserved phenylalanine or tryptophan, so this is likely a read error. V usage is TRBV19 and J usage is TRBJ1-2; maybe TRBD1 (5 bases). This CDR3 comprises 14 residues. CDR1 LNHDA and CDR2 SQIVND come from the germline V gene (reference sequence). In nucleotides, the CDR3 is TGTGCCAGTTGGGACGGGGAGAACAACTATGACTACACCTGC. Its protein is CASWDGENNYDYTC.

V gene TRBV12-3 or TRBV12-4 combines with J gene TRBJ1-2; maybe TRBD1 (6 bases). This CDR3 spans 14 amino acids. Trimming left V 9 bases short and J 4 bases short, with 18 bases between. The CDR3 region has the DNA TGTGCCAGAGATCGGTCACAGGGAATCTATGGCTACACCTTC. It specifies CARDRSQGIYGYTF.

The genes are TRBV24-1 and TRBJ2-6; D remains ambiguous. The V and J ends lost 4 bases and 2 bases respectively, with 17 bases between them. Germline-derived CDR1 and CDR2 are KGHDR and SFDVKD. This CDR3 contains 18 residues. CDR3 loop: CATSDPRPKSTGANVLTF. Here the CDR3 DNA reads TGTGCCACCAGTGACCCCAGACCGAAATCAACTGGGGCCAACGTCCTGACTTTC.

The V call is TRBV7-6, the J call TRBJ1-2; 7 nucleotides match TRBD1. With 5 bases clipped from V and 8 bases from J, the junction kept 17 bases outside the gene matches. The CDR3 contains 16 residues. Germline loops: CDR1 SGHVS, CDR2 FNYEAQ. CDR3 protein: CASSPRGAGNTIGYTF. The CDR3 DNA follows: TGTGCCAGCAGCCCCAGGGGGGCCGGAAACACCATAGGCTACACCTTC.

The V gene is TRBV4-1, the J gene TRBJ2-7; D is possibly TRBD1 (6 bases). The CDR3 runs to 13 residues. The germline V gene encodes CDR1 MGHRA and CDR2 YSYEKL. The CDR3 coding sequence is TGTGCCAGCAGCCTAGCAGGGGCCTACGAGCAGTACGTC. Translated: CASSLAGAYEQYV.

The table lists this clonotype with many counts. The J gene is TRBJ2-7, the V gene TRBV30, with 9 bases aligning to TRBD1. The CDR3 has 16 amino acids. The V and J ends lost 2 bases and 2 bases, in that order; junction bases with no gene match: 10. CDR1 is GTSNPN, CDR2 SVGIG, per germline (reference sequence). The CDR3 nucleotides are TGTGCCTGGAGTTCCCTAGGACAGGGGTCACCCTACGAGCAGTACTTC. This translates into CAWSSLGQGSPYEQYF.